The 32 T cell receptor beta chains below were found in one sample sequenced in a study of blood T cell repertoires in COVID-19. Sequenced by immunoSEQ multiplex PCR; TCRdb stores in-frame clones only, minus some. The table has under 200,000 clones, around three quarters seen once. The sample was peripheral blood. The receptor set was obtained from a man in his sixties with active or convalescent COVID-19.

The V call is TRBV29-1, the J call TRBJ2-1; 13 bases are a match to TRBD2. CDR3 size: 13 residues. The V segment lost 7 bases and the J segment 7 bases; nucleotides outside the gene matches: 4. Germline V lookup: CDR1 SQVTM, CDR2 ANQGSEA. The CDR3 loop reads CSARTSGRNEQFF. CDR3 coding DNA: TGCAGCGCAAGGACTAGCGGGAGAAATGAGCAGTTCTTC.

This clone has a handful of counts. The chain uses TRBV19 and TRBJ1-1; 9 bases are shared with TRBD1. The CDR3 runs 14 residues. V shed 7 bases, J shed 1 base, and the junction held 4 bases outside the gene matches. Looked up from germline, CDR1 is LNHDA and CDR2 is SQIVND (reference sequence). DNA for the CDR3: TGTGCCAGTACCCCGGACAGGGGGAACACTGAAGCTTTCTTT. Amino acid sequence: CASTPDRGNTEAFF.

The rearrangement joins TRBV6-2 or TRBV6-3 to TRBJ2-5; TRBD1 might be the D (5 bases). Germline values: CDR1 MNHEY, CDR2 SVGEGT. Trimming stripped 2 bases from V and 4 bases from J, with 20 bases between. This CDR3 is built from 17 residues. CDR3 DNA: TGTGCCAGCAGTTACCCCCCCCGGCGGAGCCAGGGAGAGACCCAGTACTTC. Amino acid sequence: CASSYPPRRSQGETQYF.

The chain employs TRBV18 and TRBJ1-1, with a possible D match to TRBD1 (5 bases). Germline V gives CDR1 KGHSH, CDR2 LQKENI. The V end lost 4 bases, the J end lost 1 base, and 7 bases lay between the germline ends. There are 13 residues in the CDR3. In DNA, the CDR3 is TGTGCCAGCTCACAAACAGGGAACACTGAAGCTTTCTTT. It codes for CASSQTGNTEAFF.

The rearrangement uses TRBV27 and TRBJ2-1, with 10 bases aligning to TRBD2. CDR3 size: 15 residues. From germline, CDR1 is MNHEY and CDR2 SMNVEV (reference sequence). Germline trimming cut 6 bases from V and 7 bases from J; bases unmatched to any gene: 9. CDR3 in amino acids: CASRVLAGGTNEQFF. CDR3 nucleotide sequence: TGTGCCAGCAGGGTTTTAGCGGGAGGTACAAATGAGCAGTTCTTC.

V is TRBV9 and J is TRBJ2-5; 8 bases fit TRBD1. The V segment lost 3 bases and the J segment 5 bases; nucleotides outside the gene matches: 9. Germline V lookup: CDR1 SGDLS, CDR2 YYNGEE. The CDR3 totals 15 residues. CDR3 in amino acids: CASSDATGAMETQYF. Here the CDR3 DNA reads TGTGCCAGCAGCGACGCGACAGGGGCGATGGAGACCCAGTACTTC.

The chain employs TRBV2 and TRBJ1-3; unclear D gene. The CDR3 has 15 residues. V was pared by 5 bases and J by 0 bases, with 11 bases between. Germline V gene data show CDR1 as SNHLY and CDR2 as FYNNEI. The CDR3 coding sequence is TGTGCCAGCAGTACCAGACAAAGCTCTGGAAACACCATATATTTT. It is translated as CASSTRQSSGNTIYF.

V gene TRBV12-3 or TRBV12-4 combines with J gene TRBJ2-5; 9 bases are a match to TRBD1. The V and J ends lost 6 bases and 5 bases, in that order; junction bases with no gene match: 4. The CDR3 length is 13 residues. The CDR3 sequence: CASRPGTGETQYF. CDR3 bases: TGTGCCAGCAGACCCGGGACAGGGGAGACCCAGTACTTC.

V gene TRBV9 combines with J gene TRBJ2-7, with D possibly TRBD1 on 6 matching bases. The germline CDR1 and CDR2 sequences are SGDLS and YYNGEE. The V and J ends lost 0 bases and 1 base respectively, with 11 bases between them. The CDR3 covers 15 residues. Here the CDR3 reads CASSVGGTFSYEQYF. DNA for the CDR3: TGTGCCAGCAGCGTAGGTGGGACATTTTCCTACGAGCAGTACTTC. Together with reference TRBV9 and TRBJ2-7, the CDR3 gives the full variable domain: DSGVTQTPKHLITATGQRVTLRCSPRSGDLSVYWYQQSLDQGLQFLIQYYNGEERAKGNILERFSAQQFPDLHSELNLSSLELGDSALYFCASSVGGTFSYEQYFGPGTRLTVT.

The chain links TRBV18 to TRBJ2-5; D perhaps matches TRBD2 (6 bases). The CDR3 has 13 amino acids. CDR1 is KGHSH and CDR2 is LQKENI in the germline V gene. Deletions cut 3 bases from V and 5 bases from J, with 10 bases between. Written as DNA, the CDR3 is TGTGCCAGCTCACCGCGGGGAGGCGAGACCCAGTACTTC. This encodes CASSPRGGETQYF.

The CDR3 sequence: CASSQGARGGQETQYF. DNA of the CDR3: TGCGCCAGCAGCCAAGGGGCCAGGGGTGGTCAAGAGACCCAGTACTTC. The chain recombines TRBV4-1 with TRBJ2-5; tentative D call: TRBD1 (6 bases). Trimming took 1 base from V and 2 from J, leaving 14 bases between them. This CDR3 region has 16 residues. In germline, CDR1 is MGHRA, CDR2 YSYEKL.

V usage is TRBV28 and J usage is TRBJ1-4; D is uncertain. In germline, CDR1 is MDHEN, CDR2 SYDVKM. This CDR3 has 15 residues. V was cut by 4 bases and J by 3 bases, with 12 bases left in between. CDR3 amino acids: CASSSAEAANEKLFF. The CDR3 region has the DNA TGTGCCAGCAGTTCGGCGGAAGCGGCTAATGAAAAACTGTTTTTT.

This clone appeared once. J is TRBJ1-1 and V is TRBV19, with unresolved D. The CDR3 runs to 13 residues. Trimming pared 4 bases from V and 2 bases from J, leaving 8 bases between. From germline, CDR1 is LNHDA and CDR2 SQIVND (reference sequence). CDR3 sequence (DNA): TGTGCCAGTAGTACAAGACTTAACACTGAAGCTTTCTTT. Protein sequence: CASSTRLNTEAFF.

This clone was counted between two and nine times. CDR3: CASSLGQGIYGYTF. The CDR3 nucleotides read TGCGCCAGCAGCTTGGGGCAGGGAATCTATGGCTACACCTTC. The chain joins TRBV5-1 to TRBJ1-2, with D maybe TRBD1 (5 bases). CDR1 is SGHRS and CDR2 is YFSETQ in the germline V gene. The CDR3 is 14 amino acids. Trimming took 0 bases from V and 4 from J, leaving 10 bases between them.

CDR3: CASSAGGAPDTQYF. CDR3 coding DNA: TGCGCCAGCAGCGCGGGAGGAGCCCCAGATACGCAGTATTTT. The V gene is TRBV5-1, the J gene TRBJ2-3, with 8 bases that match TRBD2. The CDR3 sequence is 14 residues long. The V and J ends lost 4 bases and 4 bases, in that order; junction bases with no gene match: 5. From germline, CDR1 is SGHRS and CDR2 YFSETQ.

In DNA form, the CDR3 reads TGCGCCAGCAGCTCCGAGGTATTGCAGGGTGGCTATGGCTACACCTTC. The encoded protein is CASSSEVLQGGYGYTF. The V call is TRBV5-1, the J call TRBJ1-2; a possible D gene is TRBD1 (5 bases). CDR1 and CDR2 (germline): SGHRS, YFSETQ. The germline V and J ends were trimmed by 3 bases and 4 bases, with 19 bases remaining between them. This CDR3 is 16 amino acids long.

Worth noting for this clone: Within the sample, other DNA sequences also encode this same CDR3. This chain connects TRBV18 to TRBJ2-7; 11 bases align to TRBD2. This CDR3 contains 15 residues. Germline loops: CDR1 KGHSH, CDR2 LQKENI. J lost 2 bases, V lost 6 bases, and 6 bases had no gene match. This CDR3 reads CASSPGLAGAYEQYF. In DNA form, the CDR3 reads TGTGCCAGCTCTCCCGGACTAGCGGGCGCCTACGAGCAGTACTTC.

The chain couples TRBV6-2 or TRBV6-3 to TRBJ2-1; 11 nucleotides line up with TRBD2. V lost 6 bases to trimming and J lost 7 bases; unmatched junction nucleotides: 11. The CDR3 extends over 16 amino acids. Germline assignment: CDR1 MNHEY and CDR2 SVGEGT. CDR3 DNA: TGTGCCAGCAGCCGACCCACTAGCGGGAGTCTAAATGAGCAGTTCTTC. Amino acids: CASSRPTSGSLNEQFF.

The rearrangement joins TRBV6-2 or TRBV6-3 to TRBJ2-1, with 8 bases fitting TRBD2. The V gene's germline CDR1 is MNHEY and CDR2 SVGEGT. V lost 2 bases and J lost 4; bases outside the gene matches: 7. The CDR3 has 16 amino acids. In DNA, the CDR3 is TGTGCCAGCAGTTACGGGCTAGCGGGCCCTTACAATGAGCAGTTCTTC. Translated: CASSYGLAGPYNEQFF.

The chain employs TRBV5-1 and TRBJ1-3; no firm D call. The CDR3 spans 16 residues. Germline CDR1 reads SGHRS; CDR2 reads YFSETQ. Trimming took 0 bases from V and 0 from J, leaving 10 bases between them. For the CDR3, the DNA is TGCGCCAGCAGCTTGGAATTGGGCAGCTCTGGAAACACCATATATTTT. The encoded protein is CASSLELGSSGNTIYF.

This clone was observed a few times. The V call is TRBV10-3, the J call TRBJ2-7; 7 bases are shared with TRBD1. Germline trimming cut 4 bases from V and 2 bases from J; bases unmatched to any gene: 5. CDR3 length: 14 residues. Germline V gene sequence: CDR1 ENHRY, CDR2 SYGVKD. DNA of the CDR3: TGTGCCATCAGTGGAGGGACAGTGGCCTACGAGCAGTACTTC. Protein sequence: CAISGGTVAYEQYF.

V is TRBV6-5 and J is TRBJ1-5; 12 bases agree with TRBD1. The CDR3 extends over 14 amino acids. Trimming at V came to 3 bases and at J to 7 bases, leaving 1 base not matched to a gene. Per the germline V gene, CDR1 is MNHEY and CDR2 is SVGAGI. For the CDR3, the DNA is TGTGCCAGCAGTTATGGGACAGGGGGCCAGCCCCAGCATTTT. Translating gives CASSYGTGGQPQHF.

This clone was recorded only once. The genes are TRBV7-3 and TRBJ2-5; TRBD2 matches 16 bases. The germline CDR1 and CDR2 sequences are SGHTA and FQGTGA. V trimming: 5 bases; J trimming: 5 bases; junction bases outside the gene matches: 5. CDR3 length equals 16 residues. Here the CDR3 reads CASSPGTSGRAETQYF. In nucleotides, the CDR3 is TGTGCCAGCAGCCCTGGGACTAGCGGGAGGGCGGAGACCCAGTACTTC.

The rearrangement uses TRBV4-2 and TRBJ2-6; D may be TRBD2 (6 bases). This CDR3 region has 16 residues. The ends were cut back, 1 base at V and 2 bases at J, with 9 bases in the middle. Per germline, CDR1 LGHNA and CDR2 YNFKEQ. The CDR3 loop reads CASSQAGDPGANVLTF. In DNA form, the CDR3 reads TGTGCCAGCAGCCAAGCGGGGGACCCTGGGGCCAACGTCCTGACTTTC.

The chain is built from TRBV28 and TRBJ1-5, with TRBD1 matching 9 bases. From germline, CDR1 is MDHEN and CDR2 SYDVKM. The ends lost 6 bases at V and 6 bases at J; junction bases unmatched: 9. The length of the CDR3 is 15 residues. This CDR3 reads CASRKTGGVGQPQHF. The CDR3 region has the DNA TGTGCCAGCAGAAAGACAGGGGGTGTTGGTCAGCCCCAGCATTTT.

The rearrangement links TRBV7-8 to TRBJ2-5, with 11 bases identical to TRBD2. CDR3 length: 14 amino acids. Germline values: CDR1 SGHVS, CDR2 FQNEAQ. V shed 5 bases, J shed 5 bases, and the junction held 4 bases outside the gene matches. The CDR3 coding sequence is TGTGCCAGCAGCCCGGCTAGCGGGAGGGAGACCCAGTACTTC. Amino acid sequence: CASSPASGRETQYF.

This clone turned up a few times. V is TRBV18 and J is TRBJ2-5; 10 positions match TRBD2. Trimming removed 2 bases from V and 5 bases from J; junction bases left unmatched: 5. The CDR3 covers 15 residues. CDR1 is KGHSH and CDR2 is LQKENI in the germline V gene. Here the CDR3 DNA reads TGTGCCAGCTCACCAACTAGCGGGATACGGGAGACCCAGTACTTC. It specifies CASSPTSGIRETQYF.

CDR3: CASSLYGTGAYEQYF. The CDR3 DNA is TGTGCCAGCAGTTTATACGGGACAGGGGCCTACGAGCAGTACTTC. This chain joins TRBV28 and TRBJ2-7, with 10 bases identical to TRBD1. V trimming: 1 base; J trimming: 2 bases; junction bases outside the gene matches: 2. CDR3 size: 15 residues. Germline values: CDR1 MDHEN, CDR2 SYDVKM.

The rearrangement joins TRBV27 to TRBJ2-7; possible D gene TRBD1, 5 bases. The V end lost 4 bases, the J end lost 0 bases, and 10 bases lay between the germline ends. The CDR3 length is 14 residues. Germline-derived CDR1 and CDR2 are MNHEY and SMNVEV (reference sequence). CDR3 loop: CASSSYRFSYEQYF. The CDR3 bases are TGTGCCAGCAGTTCTTACAGGTTCTCCTACGAGCAGTACTTC.

This clone showed up just once. The chain carries TRBV29-1 and TRBJ1-1; TRBD1 might be the D (5 bases). Germline loops: CDR1 SQVTM, CDR2 ANQGSEA. The CDR3 is 14 residues long. The germline V and J ends were trimmed by 2 bases and 4 bases, with 14 bases remaining between them. The CDR3 loop is CSVETGGGGTEAFF. CDR3 sequence (DNA): TGCAGCGTTGAAACCGGGGGAGGAGGCACTGAAGCTTTCTTT.

Comments on this clone: The same CDR3 can be traced to other DNA sequences in this sample. This chain connects TRBV7-3 to TRBJ2-3, with 9 bases aligning to TRBD1. Trimming removed 3 bases from V and 3 bases from J; junction bases left unmatched: 1. CDR1 and CDR2 (germline): SGHTA, FQGTGA. This CDR3 is built from 14 residues. CDR3 bases: TGTGCCAGCAGCTTCGACAGGGGGACAGATACGCAGTATTTT. It translates to CASSFDRGTDTQYF.

The V gene is TRBV10-3, the J gene TRBJ2-2; D remains ambiguous. V lost 4 bases, J lost 2 bases, and 8 bases lay in between. This CDR3 spans 14 amino acids. The germline gives CDR1 ENHRY, CDR2 SYGVKD. As DNA, the CDR3 is TGTGCCATCAGTGTAGTCCTTAACACCGGGGAGCTGTTTTTT. It specifies CAISVVLNTGELFF.